Sequencing of this T cell receptor beta chain was carried out in a study of CD8 T cells in ankylosing spondylitis. General study results and limits: The disease-linked clones had a CD8+ phenotype and low blood frequencies. About 8 highly homologous variants made up a TCR beta motif, and this motif appeared characteristic of ankylosing spondylitis blood.

For TCR beta, libraries came from quantitative 5'-RACE with molecular barcodes. TCRdb re-called the 5' RACE reads with MiXCR, one entry per CDR3 protein. The data hold roughly 250,000 distinct CDR3 sequences, with roughly 8.6% observed a single time. The V gene's germline CDR1 is MGHDK and CDR2 SYGVNS. V was cut by 0 bases and J by 8 bases, with 20 bases left in between. There are 17 residues in the CDR3. This clonotype was found many times. No antigen is known for it. The sequenced material came from blood, either unsorted or a sorted T cell fraction (not recorded which). V and J are TRBV25-1 and TRBJ2-1; D might be TRBD1 (5 bases). The source of this sequence is a male donor with ankylosing spondylitis or in good health (not recorded which). The CDR3 spells CASSEYREGDRRYEQFF. CDR3 in DNA: TGTGCCAGCAGTGAATACAGGGAAGGTGACCGTAGGTATGAGCAGTTCTTC.